This passage covers 22 T cell receptor beta chains from one sample sequenced in a study of T cell responses to AZD1222 COVID-19 vaccine. Sequencing was performed with immunoSEQ multiplex PCR; in TCRdb, only in-frame clones are kept and a portion is missing. The data hold 90,000 to 150,000 clones, with around 92% observed a single time. Sequences were derived from peripheral blood, sampled 28 days after the second AZD1222 dose. The origin of the receptors is an adult who received the AZD1222 COVID-19 vaccine.

The chain is built from TRBV13 and TRBJ2-5; TRBD2 might be the D (6 bases). The V and J ends lost 5 bases and 7 bases respectively, with 17 bases between them. Germline CDR1 reads PRHDT; CDR2 reads FYEKMQ (reference sequence). The CDR3 runs 14 residues. This chain's CDR3 is CASSGVGTARTQYF. DNA of the CDR3: TGTGCCAGCAGCGGCGTGGGGACTGCGCGGACCCAGTACTTC.

V is TRBV19 and J is TRBJ2-2, with 9 nucleotides matching TRBD2. Germline assignment: CDR1 LNHDA and CDR2 SQIVND (reference sequence). V lost 7 bases to trimming and J lost 3 bases; unmatched junction nucleotides: 3. The CDR3 is made up of 14 amino acids. CDR3 protein: CASNSGSDTGELFF. The DNA of the CDR3 is TGTGCCAGTAATAGCGGGAGTGACACCGGGGAGCTGTTTTTT. Full variable domain (missing parts from reference TRBV19 and TRBJ2-2): DGGITQSPKYLFRKEGQNVTLSCEQNLNHDAMYWYRQDPGQGLRLIYYSQIVNDFQKGDIAEGYSVSREKKESFPLTVTSAQKNPTAFYLCASNSGSDTGELFFGEGSRLTVL.

The chain employs TRBV11-3 and TRBJ2-7, with D possibly being TRBD1 (6 bases). Germline CDR1 is SGHNT and CDR2 is YENEEA. The CDR3 sequence is 15 residues long. V was clipped by 5 bases and J by 1 base, with 15 bases between them. This chain's CDR3 is CASSPGGTGSYEQYF. The CDR3 DNA follows: TGTGCCAGCAGCCCTGGTGGTACAGGGTCCTACGAGCAGTACTTC.

This clone was counted a single time. J is TRBJ1-2 and V is TRBV5-1, with TRBD1 matching over 7 bases. V dropped 3 bases and J dropped 4; count of bases not matched to a gene: 3. There are 13 residues in the CDR3. Germline V gene sequence: CDR1 SGHRS, CDR2 YFSETQ. In DNA form, the CDR3 reads TGCGCCAGCAGCTCGGGACAGCCCTATGGCTACACCTTC. This sequence encodes CASSSGQPYGYTF. Drawing the rest from reference TRBV5-1 and TRBJ1-2, the complete variable domain is KAGVTQTPRYLIKTRGQQVTLSCSPISGHRSVSWYQQTPGQGLQFLFEYFSETQRNKGNFPGRFSGRQFSNSRSEMNVSTLELGDSALYLCASSSGQPYGYTFGSGTRLTVV.

The chain has TRBV18 and TRBJ2-7; D gene ambiguous. This CDR3 region has 14 residues. V was cut by 2 bases and J by 3 bases, with 11 bases left in between. In germline, CDR1 is KGHSH, CDR2 LQKENI. The CDR3 nucleotides read TGTGCCAGCTCACCAGGTGCCAGGATCTACGAGCAGTACTTC. Protein product: CASSPGARIYEQYF.

This clone is a singleton in its sample. The chain is built from TRBV7-6 and TRBJ2-7; D possibly corresponds to TRBD1 (6 bases). Germline V lookup: CDR1 SGHVS, CDR2 FNYEAQ. V was cut by 4 bases and J by 0 bases, with 19 bases left in between. This CDR3 has 17 residues. CDR3 sequence reads: CASSSRDTYAGSYEQYF. In DNA, the CDR3 is TGTGCCAGCAGCTCCCGGGACACCTACGCGGGCTCCTACGAGCAGTACTTC.

As regards this clone: Sequence at one end of the junction differs from germline and may be a read error. The genes are TRBV19 and TRBJ1-2; 7 bases agree with TRBD1. CDR3 length equals 12 residues. CDR1 is LNHDA and CDR2 is SQIVND in the germline V gene (reference sequence). This CDR3 reads CASTIGADRPLF. CDR3 DNA: TGTGCCAGTACCATCGGGGCGGACAGGCCCCTCTTC.

The J gene is TRBJ2-5, the V gene TRBV20-1; 8 bases fit TRBD1. The J segment lost 5 bases and the V segment lost 3 bases, leaving 5 bases of the junction unmatched. The CDR3 covers 13 residues. Germline V gives CDR1 DFQATT, CDR2 SNEGSKA (reference sequence). CDR3: CSASWQGAETQYF. CDR3 bases: TGCAGTGCTAGTTGGCAGGGGGCCGAGACCCAGTACTTC.

This chain joins TRBV5-4 and TRBJ1-5; maybe TRBD1 (5 bases). Trimming left V 0 bases short and J 8 bases short, with 9 bases between. Germline V lookup: CDR1 SGHNT, CDR2 YYREEE (reference sequence). The CDR3 covers 13 residues. CDR3 nucleotide sequence: TGTGCCAGCAGCTTGGAGGGGAAGGAGCCCCAGCATTTT. Amino acid sequence: CASSLEGKEPQHF.

This chain uses TRBV29-1 with TRBJ1-1; 11 nucleotides agree with TRBD1. Germline lookup yields CDR1 SQVTM and CDR2 ANQGSEA. V dropped 0 bases and J dropped 1; count of bases not matched to a gene: 10. The CDR3 sequence is 18 residues long. The CDR3 protein is CSVEDPGTGGFRNTEAFF. CDR3 nucleotide sequence: TGCAGCGTTGAAGATCCGGGGACAGGGGGGTTTCGGAACACTGAAGCTTTCTTT. Variable domain in full (rest from reference TRBV29-1 and TRBJ1-1): SAVISQKPSRDICQRGTSLTIQCQVDSQVTMMFWYRQQPGQSLTLIATANQGSEATYESGFVIDKFPISRPNLTFSTLTVSNMSPEDSSIYLCSVEDPGTGGFRNTEAFFGQGTRLTVV.

This clone was seen more than once but under ten times. CDR3 in DNA: TGTGCCAGCAGCTTAGAATGGGAGACCCAGTACTTC. This encodes CASSLEWETQYF. This chain links TRBV11-2 with TRBJ2-5; D is unresolved. V lost 0 bases to trimming and J lost 5 bases, with 4 bases between them. Germline loops: CDR1 SGHAT, CDR2 FQNNGV. This CDR3 has 12 amino acids.

CDR3 sequence: CASNLRQGAQAGELFF. In DNA form, the CDR3 reads TGTGCCAGCAACCTACGACAGGGGGCGCAGGCCGGGGAGCTGTTTTTT. The chain has TRBV27 and TRBJ2-2; the match to TRBD1 covers 10 bases. CDR1 and CDR2 from the germline V gene are MNHEY and SMNVEV (reference sequence). V gave up 7 bases and J gave up 6 bases; unmatched junction bases: 11. The CDR3 totals 16 residues.

The chain is built from TRBV18 and TRBJ2-1, with a weak D call TRBD1 (6 bases). The CDR3 is 16 amino acids. V was cut by 5 bases and J by 0 bases, with 14 bases left in between. Germline V gives CDR1 KGHSH, CDR2 LQKENI. In nucleotides, the CDR3 is TGTGCCAGCTCAGCCAGCAGGGGTTCCTCCTACAATGAGCAGTTCTTC. This encodes CASSASRGSSYNEQFF.

CDR3 loop: CASSQVPGLAGGRADTQYF. DNA for the CDR3: TGTGCCAGCAGCCAGGTGCCGGGACTAGCGGGGGGGAGGGCAGATACGCAGTATTTT. The chain couples TRBV3-1 (or the pseudogene TRBV3-2) to TRBJ2-3, with 16 nucleotides matching TRBD2. The CDR3 is 19 residues long. Germline CDR1 and CDR2: LGHDT and YNNKEL (reference sequence). V lost 3 bases, J lost 4 bases, and 10 bases stayed unmatched.

This clone has a handful of counts. The chain recombines TRBV27 with TRBJ1-6; 8 bases match TRBD1. Germline CDR1 MNHEY, CDR2 SMNVEV (reference sequence). CDR3 length equals 14 residues. V was pared by 4 bases and J by 6 bases, with 2 bases of the junction left unmatched. The CDR3 region has the DNA TGTGCCAGCAGTTACAGGGGGGTTAATTCACCCCTCCACTTT. Protein: CASSYRGVNSPLHF.

The genes are TRBV28 and TRBJ1-2; 8 bases fit TRBD1. CDR3 size: 14 residues. CDR1 is MDHEN, CDR2 SYDVKM, per germline. Trimming at V came to 6 bases and at J to 1 base, leaving 4 bases not matched to a gene. CDR3 residues: CASRWTGLNYGYTF. CDR3 DNA: TGTGCCAGCAGGTGGACAGGGCTTAACTATGGCTACACCTTC.

This sequence joins TRBV5-1 and TRBJ1-1; 8 nucleotides align to TRBD1. The germline V gene has CDR1 SGHRS and CDR2 YFSETQ. The CDR3 contains 15 residues. The J segment lost 1 base and the V segment lost 4 bases, leaving 6 bases of the junction unmatched. CDR3 residues: CASSQDGQGNTEAFF. As DNA, the CDR3 is TGCGCCAGCAGCCAAGACGGACAGGGGAACACTGAAGCTTTCTTT.

The V gene is TRBV11-2, the J gene TRBJ2-7; 11 bases are a match to TRBD2. V lost 5 bases and J lost 10; bases outside the gene matches: 10. CDR3 length equals 14 residues. Germline CDR1 SGHAT, CDR2 FQNNGV. In DNA form, the CDR3 reads TGTGCCAGCAGCCCGACTCTAGCGGGGGGAAGTCAGTACTTC. Its protein is CASSPTLAGGSQYF.

The V call is TRBV28, the J call TRBJ1-6; a weak D match, TRBD1 (6 bases). In germline, CDR1 is MDHEN, CDR2 SYDVKM. V lost 4 bases and J lost 5, with 15 bases in between. The CDR3 length is 16 residues. This CDR3 is CASSSQADSNNSPLHF. CDR3 nucleotide sequence: TGTGCCAGCAGTTCTCAAGCGGACAGCAATAATTCACCCCTCCACTTT.

The V and J genes are TRBV28 and TRBJ2-1, with a possible D match to TRBD1 (6 bases). With 6 bases removed from V and 2 bases from J, the gap between germline ends came to 20 bases. The CDR3 spans 17 residues. In germline, CDR1 is MDHEN, CDR2 SYDVKM. The CDR3 DNA follows: TGTGCCAGCAGACCCCGCCGCAGGGGACGGGCCTACAATGAGCAGTTCTTC. This gives the protein CASRPRRRGRAYNEQFF.

CDR3 coding DNA: TGTGCCACCAGTGACGCAGGGGCCCCGGGACAGCAGTTCTTC. Translated: CATSDAGAPGQQFF. The genes are TRBV24-1 and TRBJ2-1, with D perhaps matching TRBD1 (6 bases). Germline V gives CDR1 KGHDR, CDR2 SFDVKD. V lost 4 bases and J 11 bases, leaving 17 bases between the germline ends. There are 14 residues in the CDR3.

The chain's CDR3 is CASRLKDGTEAFF. DNA of the CDR3: TGTGCAAGTCGCTTAAAGGATGGAACTGAAGCTTTCTTT. V gene TRBV12-2 combines with J gene TRBJ1-1. TRBV12-2 is annotated as a pseudogene. This CDR3 comprises 13 residues.